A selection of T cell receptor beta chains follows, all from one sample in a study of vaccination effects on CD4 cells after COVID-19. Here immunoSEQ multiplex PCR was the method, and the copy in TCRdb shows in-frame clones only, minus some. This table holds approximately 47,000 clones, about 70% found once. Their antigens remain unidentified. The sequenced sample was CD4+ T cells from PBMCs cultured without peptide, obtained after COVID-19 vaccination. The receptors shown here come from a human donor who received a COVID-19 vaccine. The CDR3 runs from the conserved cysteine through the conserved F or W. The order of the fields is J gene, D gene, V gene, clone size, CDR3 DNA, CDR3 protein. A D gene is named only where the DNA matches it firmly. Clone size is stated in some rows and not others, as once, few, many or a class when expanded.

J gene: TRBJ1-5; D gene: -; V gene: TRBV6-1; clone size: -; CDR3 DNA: TGTGCCAGCAGTGAATATACAGTCTATAGCAATCAGCCCCAGCATTTT; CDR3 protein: CASSEYTVYSNQPQHF
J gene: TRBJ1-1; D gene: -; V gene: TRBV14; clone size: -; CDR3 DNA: TGTGCCAGCAGCCAAACAGGATCCAACACTGAAGCTTTCTTT; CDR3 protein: CASSQTGSNTEAFF
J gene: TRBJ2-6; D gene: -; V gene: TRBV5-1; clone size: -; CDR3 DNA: TGCGCCAGCAGCTTGGAACCGGGACAAGCATTTGGGGCCAACGTCCTGACTTTC; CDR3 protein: CASSLEPGQAFGANVLTF
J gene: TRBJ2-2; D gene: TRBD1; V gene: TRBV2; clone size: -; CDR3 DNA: TGTGCCAGCAGTGAAGCCCGGACAGGGCACGGGGAGCTGTTTTTT; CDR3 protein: CASSEARTGHGELFF
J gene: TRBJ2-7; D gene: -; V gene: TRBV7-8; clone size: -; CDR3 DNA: TGTGCCAGCAGCTTAGGAGTCTCGGGACCCTACGAGCAGTACTTC; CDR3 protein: CASSLGVSGPYEQYF
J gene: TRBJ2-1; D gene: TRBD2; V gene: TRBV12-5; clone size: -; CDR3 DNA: TGTGCTAGTGGTTCCGCACAGCGGGGGTTGAATGAGCAGTTCTTC; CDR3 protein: CASGSAQRGLNEQFF
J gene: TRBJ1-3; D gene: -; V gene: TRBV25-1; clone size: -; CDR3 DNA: TGTGCCAGCAGCCGAGGGGGCTCTGGAAACACCATATATTTT; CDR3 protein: CASSRGGSGNTIYF
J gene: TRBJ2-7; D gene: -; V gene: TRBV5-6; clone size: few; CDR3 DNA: TGTGCCAGCAGCTTGAGCTCCTACGAGCAGTACTTC; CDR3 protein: CASSLSSYEQYF
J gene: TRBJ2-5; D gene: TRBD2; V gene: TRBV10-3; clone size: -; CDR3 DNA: TGTGCCATCAATAGGGAACTAGCGGGGACCCAGTACTTC; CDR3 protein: CAINRELAGTQYF
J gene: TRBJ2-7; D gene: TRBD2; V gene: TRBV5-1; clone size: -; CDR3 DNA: TGCGCCAGCAGCTTGGACGGGACTAGGTACGAGCAGTACTTC; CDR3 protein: CASSLDGTRYEQYF